This entry features one T cell receptor beta chain sequence. Antigen specificity is unknown. The source of the sample is a study of shared clonotypes between healthy human individuals. CDR1 and CDR2 from the germline V gene are SQVTM and ANQGSEA. V was cut by 5 bases and J by 5 bases, with 13 bases left in between. The CDR3 runs 12 residues. The protocol was immunoSEQ multiplex PCR, while the TCRdb copy is restricted to in-frame clones and leaves out a portion. In the table there are fewer than 800,000 clones, about 91% of which are singletons. Study conclusions and caveats: An expected dependence of interdonor clonotype sharing on sequencing depth was noted. Investigators collected only blood, and repertoires in tissues likely differ.

Terminally differentiated effector memory CD45RA+ cells were excluded by CCR7 positive selection of CD45RO-negative cells. Every contributor of samples was a Caucasian grown-up residing in Nashville, Tennessee. Source material: naive CD8+ T cells sorted from blood. V gene TRBV29-1 combines with J gene TRBJ2-7, with D maybe TRBD2 (6 bases). This clonotype was obtained from a man aged 25-45 years in good health. The CDR3 region is CSVISGEHEQYF. For the CDR3, the DNA is TGCAGCGTTATATCGGGAGAACACGAGCAGTACTTC.